This TCR beta chain was recorded in a study of T cell clones after liver transplantation (dated by TCRdb to between 2018 and 2021). Regarding the complete study: Samples were obtained from ITN030ST, a randomized trial in which withdrawal of immunosuppression was attempted within 2 years of liver transplantation. Tolerance was defined as complete withdrawal of immunosuppression for at least one year without a rise in liver enzymes beyond twice the upper limit of normal. The subjects received no induction therapy and were kept on standard immunosuppression until randomization at 12-24 months post-transplant. Three of the eight recipients were HCV-positive; the others were transplanted for non-autoimmune, non-viral indications. A cohort of 8 liver transplant recipients was studied, of whom 3 were classified as tolerant and 5 as non-tolerant. Donor-reactive T cell clones were identified by TCRbeta sequencing after a pre-transplant mixed lymphocyte reaction and then tracked in post-transplant blood. Third party-reactive TCRbeta sequences from pre-transplant MLRs were also identified as an antigen-independent comparator for donor-reactive sequences. Broader findings and caveats from the paper: In most of the 8 subjects, circulating donor-reactive CD4 TCRbeta sequences decreased significantly after transplant, regardless of tolerance or HCV status. After accounting for repertoire turnover, donor-reactive detection was significantly reduced in 7 of 8 subjects for CD4 and 8 of 8 for CD8. In a couple of subjects, low numbers of available donor cells limited the measurable donor-reactive repertoire. Since no allograft tissue specimens were available, donor-reactive T cells may have migrated into the graft instead of being deleted. Donor-reactive sequences declined more than third party-reactive ones, suggesting partial antigen-specific deletion unrelated to withdrawal success. The conclusions were considered preliminary, being limited by small, heterogeneous patient numbers and non-standardized post-transplant time points.

High-throughput TCRbeta CDR3 sequencing of frozen genomic DNA was performed by immunoSEQ, including PCR amplification, mapping, bias correction and internal controls. The published analysis was carried out like this. Productive rearrangements were kept, and unique TCRbeta sequences were defined by CDR3 nucleotide sequence plus V and J gene. For classification of a sequence as donor-reactive, at least 5-fold expansion in CFSE-low cells relative to unstimulated pre-transplant cells and a frequency of at least 0.01% were required. Minimum frequency thresholds were set for each subject on the basis of the unstimulated sample with the lowest template count, so that a detection power of at least 90% was ensured. Jensen-Shannon divergence between the top 1000 TCRbeta sequences post-transplant and pre-transplant was used to measure repertoire turnover. Two-sided Fisher's exact tests were used to test for changes in how often donor-reactive sequences were detected. The table was pulled from immuneACCESS by TCRdb, which kept in-frame rearrangements only. Such tables lose some clones; where checked, under half of the loss comes from unresolved V genes, and the rest has no known cause. V and J calls plus clone size are reproduced from that table; the DNA served to infer D and trimming. The sample contains 5,500 to 7,000 clones, around 29% of them found a single time. Clones ranked in the top ten supply around 16% of the sample.

As concerns this clone: It has no known antigen specificity. Qualities for individual bases were not recorded, and no much larger clone is one base off. Other DNA sequences in the sample encode the same CDR3.

To define alloreactive TCRbeta sequences, the proliferating CFSE-low cells from the MLR were sequenced. In the CFSE-MLRs, pre-transplant recipient cells were stimulated either by donor PBMCs, splenocytes or lymph node cells, or by third-party PBMCs. Randomization to immunosuppression withdrawal applied to every one of the 8 studied subjects. The Qiagen DNeasy Blood and Tissue Kit was used for genomic DNA isolation. The germline V gene gives CDR1 as SGHNT and CDR2 as YENEEA. V drops 2 bases and J drops 5 bases, leaving 2 bases in between. The CDR3, from cysteine to phenylalanine, totals 11 residues. Just the 33-base CDR3 DNA is kept, in frame starting at base 1.

The sequenced material came from CD4+ T cells from cultured PBMCs. This TCR derives from a human patient who received a liver transplant. After a transplant, the donor of the graft may account for some T cells. The chain employs TRBV11-3 and TRBJ2-3; the D gene lacks a confident call. The nucleotide sequence is TGTGCCAGCAGCTTACTAGATACGCAGTATTTT. The encoded protein is CASSLLDTQYF.